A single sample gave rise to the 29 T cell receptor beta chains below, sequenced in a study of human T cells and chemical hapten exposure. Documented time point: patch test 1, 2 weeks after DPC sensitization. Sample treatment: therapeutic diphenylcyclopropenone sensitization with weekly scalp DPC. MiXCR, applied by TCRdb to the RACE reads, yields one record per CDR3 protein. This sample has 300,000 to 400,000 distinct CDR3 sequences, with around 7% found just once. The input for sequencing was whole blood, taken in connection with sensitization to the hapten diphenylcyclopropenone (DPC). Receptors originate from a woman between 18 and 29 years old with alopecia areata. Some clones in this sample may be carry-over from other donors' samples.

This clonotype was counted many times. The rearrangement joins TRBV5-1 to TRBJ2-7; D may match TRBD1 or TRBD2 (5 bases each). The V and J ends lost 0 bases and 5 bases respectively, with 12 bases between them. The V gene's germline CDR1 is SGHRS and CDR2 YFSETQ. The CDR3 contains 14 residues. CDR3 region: CASSLDRGLDEQYF. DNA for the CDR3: TGCGCCAGCAGCTTGGATCGGGGCTTAGACGAGCAGTACTTC.

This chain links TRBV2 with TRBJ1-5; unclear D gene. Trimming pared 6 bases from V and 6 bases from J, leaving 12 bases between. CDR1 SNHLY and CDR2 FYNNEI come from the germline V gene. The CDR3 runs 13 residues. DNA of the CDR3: TGTGCCAGCAGCCGGGAGGACCCTCAGCCCCAGCATTTT. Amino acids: CASSREDPQPQHF. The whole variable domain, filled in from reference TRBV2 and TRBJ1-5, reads EPEVTQTPSHQVTQMGQEVILRCVPISNHLYFYWYRQILGQKVEFLVSFYNNEISEKSEIFDDQFSVERPDGSNFTLKIRSTKLEDSAMYFCASSREDPQPQHFGDGTRLSIL.

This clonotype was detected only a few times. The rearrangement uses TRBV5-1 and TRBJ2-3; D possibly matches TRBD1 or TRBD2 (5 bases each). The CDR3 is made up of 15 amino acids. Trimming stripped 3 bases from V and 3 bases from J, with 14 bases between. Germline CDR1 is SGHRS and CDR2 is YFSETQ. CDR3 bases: TGCGCCAGCAGCTACTGGGTGGGGGAGACAGATACGCAGTATTTT. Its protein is CASSYWVGETDTQYF.

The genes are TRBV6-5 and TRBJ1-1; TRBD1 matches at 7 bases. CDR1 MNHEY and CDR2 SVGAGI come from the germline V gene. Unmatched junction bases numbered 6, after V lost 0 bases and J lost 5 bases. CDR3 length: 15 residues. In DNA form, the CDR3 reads TGTGCCAGCAGTTACTCGTCAACAGGGGAAACTGAAGCTTTCTTT. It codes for CASSYSSTGETEAFF.

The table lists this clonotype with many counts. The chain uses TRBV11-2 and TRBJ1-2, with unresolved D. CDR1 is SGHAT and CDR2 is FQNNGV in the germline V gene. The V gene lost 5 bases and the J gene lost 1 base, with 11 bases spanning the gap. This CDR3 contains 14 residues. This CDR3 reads CASSLGTVNYGYTF. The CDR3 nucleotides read TGTGCCAGCAGCCTGGGTACAGTTAACTATGGCTACACCTTC.

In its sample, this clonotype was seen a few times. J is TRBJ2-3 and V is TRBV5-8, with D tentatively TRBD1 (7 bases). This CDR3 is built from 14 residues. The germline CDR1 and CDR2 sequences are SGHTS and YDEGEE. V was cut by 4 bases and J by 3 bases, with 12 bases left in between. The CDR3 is CASSAGQLTDTQYF. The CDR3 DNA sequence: TGTGCCAGCAGCGCGGGACAGTTAACAGATACGCAGTATTTT.

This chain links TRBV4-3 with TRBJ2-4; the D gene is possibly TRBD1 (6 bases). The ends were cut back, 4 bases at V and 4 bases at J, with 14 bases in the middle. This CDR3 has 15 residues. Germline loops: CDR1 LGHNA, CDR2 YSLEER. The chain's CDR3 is CASSPGAGAKNIQYF. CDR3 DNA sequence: TGCGCCAGCAGCCCAGGGGCAGGGGCAAAAAACATTCAGTACTTC.

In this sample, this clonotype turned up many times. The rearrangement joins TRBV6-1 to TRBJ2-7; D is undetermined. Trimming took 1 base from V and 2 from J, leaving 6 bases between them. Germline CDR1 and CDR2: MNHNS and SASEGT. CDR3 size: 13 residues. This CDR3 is CASSEDPTYEQYF. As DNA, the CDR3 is TGTGCCAGCAGTGAAGACCCCACCTACGAGCAGTACTTC.

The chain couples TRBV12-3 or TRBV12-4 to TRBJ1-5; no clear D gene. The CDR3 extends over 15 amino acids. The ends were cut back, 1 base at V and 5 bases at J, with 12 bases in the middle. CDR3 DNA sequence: TGTGCCAGCAGTTTAGGGCCGGGGAGGGATCAGCCCCAGCATTTT. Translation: CASSLGPGRDQPQHF.

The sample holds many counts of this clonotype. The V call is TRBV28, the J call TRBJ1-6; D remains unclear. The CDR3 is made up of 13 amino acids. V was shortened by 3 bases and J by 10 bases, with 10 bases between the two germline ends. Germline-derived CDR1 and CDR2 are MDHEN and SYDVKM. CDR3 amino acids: CASSFQGRSPLHF. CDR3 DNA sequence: TGTGCCAGCAGTTTCCAAGGGCGGTCACCCCTCCACTTT. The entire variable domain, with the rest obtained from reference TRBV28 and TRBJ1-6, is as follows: DVKVTQSSRYLVKRTGEKVFLECVQDMDHENMFWYRQDPGLGLRLIYFSYDVKMKEKGDIPEGYSVSREKKERFSLILESASTNQTSMYLCASSFQGRSPLHFGNGTRLTVT.

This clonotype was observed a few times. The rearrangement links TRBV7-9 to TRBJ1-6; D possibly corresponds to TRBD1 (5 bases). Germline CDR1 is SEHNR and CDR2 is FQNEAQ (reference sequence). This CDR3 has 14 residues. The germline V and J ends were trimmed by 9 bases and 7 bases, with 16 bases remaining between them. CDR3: CASTGSGINSPLHF. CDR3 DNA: TGTGCCAGTACAGGATCGGGGATCAATTCACCCCTCCACTTT.

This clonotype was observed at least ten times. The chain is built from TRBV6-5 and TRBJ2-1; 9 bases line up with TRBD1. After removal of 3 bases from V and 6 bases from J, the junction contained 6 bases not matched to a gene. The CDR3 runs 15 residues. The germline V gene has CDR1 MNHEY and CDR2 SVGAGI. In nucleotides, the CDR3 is TGTGCCAGCAGTTATCCTGGGACAGGGAGCAATGAGCAGTTCTTC. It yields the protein CASSYPGTGSNEQFF.

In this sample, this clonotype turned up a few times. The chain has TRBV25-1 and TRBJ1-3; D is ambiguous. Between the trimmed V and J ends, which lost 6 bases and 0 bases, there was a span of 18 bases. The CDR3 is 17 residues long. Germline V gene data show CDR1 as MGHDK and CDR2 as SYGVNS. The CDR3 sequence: CASSRTRGSLSGNTIYF. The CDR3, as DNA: TGTGCCAGCAGCCGAACGCGGGGATCCCTCTCTGGAAACACCATATATTTT.

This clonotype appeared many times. DNA of the CDR3: TGTGCCAGCAGTTACGTGGGGACCTCCTACGAGCAGTACTTC. This sequence encodes CASSYVGTSYEQYF. This chain uses TRBV6-5 with TRBJ2-7, with D perhaps given as TRBD1 or TRBD2 (5 bases each). The germline V and J ends were trimmed by 2 bases and 0 bases, with 8 bases remaining between them. The germline gives CDR1 MNHEY, CDR2 SVGAGI. This CDR3 is 14 amino acids long.

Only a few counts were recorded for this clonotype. The chain's CDR3 is CASSQEPPGRTNSPLHF. The CDR3, as DNA: TGCGCCAGCAGCCAAGAGCCTCCGGGACGGACTAATTCACCCCTCCACTTT. The rearrangement joins TRBV4-3 to TRBJ1-6; possibly TRBD1 for D (5 bases). This CDR3 has 17 residues. In germline, CDR1 is LGHNA, CDR2 YSLEER. Trimming took off 0 bases at V and 6 bases at J, with 15 bases between the two ends.

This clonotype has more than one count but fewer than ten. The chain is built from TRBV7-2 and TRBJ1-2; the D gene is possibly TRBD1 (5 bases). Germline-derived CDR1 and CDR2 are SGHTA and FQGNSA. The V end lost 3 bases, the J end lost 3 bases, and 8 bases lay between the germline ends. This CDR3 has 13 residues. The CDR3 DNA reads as TGTGCCAGCAGCTTTCAGACAGACTATGGCTACACCTTC. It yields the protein CASSFQTDYGYTF. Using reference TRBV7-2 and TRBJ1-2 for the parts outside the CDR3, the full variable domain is GAGVSQSPSNKVTEKGKDVELRCDPISGHTALYWYRQSLGQGLEFLIYFQGNSAPDKSGLPSDRFSAERTGGSVSTLTIQRTQQEDSAVYLCASSFQTDYGYTFGSGTRLTVV.

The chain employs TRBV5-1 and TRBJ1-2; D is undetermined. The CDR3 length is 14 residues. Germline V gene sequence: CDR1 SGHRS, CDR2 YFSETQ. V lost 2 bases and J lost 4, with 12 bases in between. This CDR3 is CASSLPEGAYGYTF. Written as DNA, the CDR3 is TGCGCCAGCAGCTTACCAGAAGGAGCCTATGGCTACACCTTC.

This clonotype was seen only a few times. The CDR3 sequence: CASSPLIGYNEQFF. CDR3 DNA: TGTGCCAGCAGCCCCCTAATCGGGTACAATGAGCAGTTCTTC. The V gene is TRBV9, the J gene TRBJ2-1, with D unclear. V lost 4 bases and J 4 bases, leaving 12 bases between the germline ends. Germline CDR1 SGDLS, CDR2 YYNGEE. The CDR3 is 14 amino acids.

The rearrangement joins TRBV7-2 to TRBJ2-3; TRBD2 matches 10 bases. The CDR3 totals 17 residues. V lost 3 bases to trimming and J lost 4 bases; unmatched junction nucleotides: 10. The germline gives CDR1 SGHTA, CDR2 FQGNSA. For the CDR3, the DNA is TGTGCCAGCAGCTTCCCCCAGGGGACTAGCGTTGCAGATACGCAGTATTTT. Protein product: CASSFPQGTSVADTQYF.

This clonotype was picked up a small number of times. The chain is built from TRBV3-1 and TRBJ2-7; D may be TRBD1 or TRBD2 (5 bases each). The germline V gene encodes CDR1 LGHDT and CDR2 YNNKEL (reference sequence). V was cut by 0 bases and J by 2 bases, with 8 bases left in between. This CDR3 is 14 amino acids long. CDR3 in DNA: TGTGCCAGCAGCCAAGAAGTGGGGGCCTACGAGCAGTACTTC. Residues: CASSQEVGAYEQYF.

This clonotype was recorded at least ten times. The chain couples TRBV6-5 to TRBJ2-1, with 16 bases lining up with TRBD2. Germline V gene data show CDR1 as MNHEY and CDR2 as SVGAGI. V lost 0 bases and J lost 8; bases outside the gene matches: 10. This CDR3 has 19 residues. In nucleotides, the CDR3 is TGTGCCAGCAGTTACTCGGGACTAGCGGGGGGGCCCCCGATTGATGAGCAGTTCTTC. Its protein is CASSYSGLAGGPPIDEQFF.

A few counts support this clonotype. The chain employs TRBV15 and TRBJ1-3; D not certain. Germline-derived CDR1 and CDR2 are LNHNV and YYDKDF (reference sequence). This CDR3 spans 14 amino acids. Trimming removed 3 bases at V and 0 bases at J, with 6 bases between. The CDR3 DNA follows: TGTGCCACCAGCAGCCAGAGCTCTGGAAACACCATATATTTT. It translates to CATSSQSSGNTIYF.

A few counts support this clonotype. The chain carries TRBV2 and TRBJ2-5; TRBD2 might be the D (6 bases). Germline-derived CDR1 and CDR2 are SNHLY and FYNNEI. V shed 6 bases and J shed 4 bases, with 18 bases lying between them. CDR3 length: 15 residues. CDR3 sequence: CASSPIGGIGETQYF. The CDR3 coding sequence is TGTGCCAGCAGCCCTATCGGCGGGATTGGAGAGACCCAGTACTTC. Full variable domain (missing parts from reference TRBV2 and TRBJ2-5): EPEVTQTPSHQVTQMGQEVILRCVPISNHLYFYWYRQILGQKVEFLVSFYNNEISEKSEIFDDQFSVERPDGSNFTLKIRSTKLEDSAMYFCASSPIGGIGETQYFGPGTRLLVL.

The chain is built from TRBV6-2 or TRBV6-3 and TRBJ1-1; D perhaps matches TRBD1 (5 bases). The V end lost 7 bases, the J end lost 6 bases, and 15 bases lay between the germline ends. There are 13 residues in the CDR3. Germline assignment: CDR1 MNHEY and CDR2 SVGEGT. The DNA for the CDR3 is TGTGCCAGCAAAATCTTAGGGGTTGCTGAAGCTTTCTTT. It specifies CASKILGVAEAFF.

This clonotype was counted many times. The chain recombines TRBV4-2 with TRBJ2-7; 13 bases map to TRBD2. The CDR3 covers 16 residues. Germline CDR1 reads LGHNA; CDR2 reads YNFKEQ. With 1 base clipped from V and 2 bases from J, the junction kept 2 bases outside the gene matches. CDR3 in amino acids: CASSQGTSGGTYEQYF. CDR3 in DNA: TGTGCCAGCAGCCAAGGGACTAGCGGGGGAACCTACGAGCAGTACTTC.

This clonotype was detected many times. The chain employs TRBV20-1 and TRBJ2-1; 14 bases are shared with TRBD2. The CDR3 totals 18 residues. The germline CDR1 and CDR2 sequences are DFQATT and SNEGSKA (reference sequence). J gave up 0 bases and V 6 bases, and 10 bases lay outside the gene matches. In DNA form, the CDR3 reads TGCAGTGCCCTGGGACTAGCGGGGGCCGGGAGCTCCTACAATGAGCAGTTCTTC. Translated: CSALGLAGAGSSYNEQFF.

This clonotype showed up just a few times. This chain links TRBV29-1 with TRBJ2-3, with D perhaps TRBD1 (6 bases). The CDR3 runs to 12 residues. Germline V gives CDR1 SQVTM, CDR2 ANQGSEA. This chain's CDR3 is CSPRDTTDTQYF. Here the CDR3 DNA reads TGCAGTCCCCGGGACACCACAGATACGCAGTATTTT.

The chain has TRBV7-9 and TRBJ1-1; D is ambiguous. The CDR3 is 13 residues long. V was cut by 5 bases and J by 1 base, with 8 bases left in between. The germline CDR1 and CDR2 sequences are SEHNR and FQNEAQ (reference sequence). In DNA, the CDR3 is TGTGCCAGCAGCGATGGTCAGAACACTGAAGCTTTCTTT. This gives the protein CASSDGQNTEAFF.

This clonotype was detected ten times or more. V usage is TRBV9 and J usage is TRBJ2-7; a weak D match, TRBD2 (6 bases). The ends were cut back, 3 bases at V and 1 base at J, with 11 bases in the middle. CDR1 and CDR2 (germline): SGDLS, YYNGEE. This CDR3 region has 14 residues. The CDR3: CASSAGGYSYEQYF. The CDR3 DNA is TGTGCCAGCAGCGCCGGGGGATATTCCTACGAGCAGTACTTC.